A selection of T cell receptor beta chains follows, all from one sample in a study of cytomegalovirus exposure and HLA in healthy donors. This table comes from immunoSEQ multiplex PCR, and its TCRdb copy is limited to in-frame clones, with some not included. The sample lists roughly 300,000 clones, roughly 90% occurring once. Specimen: PBMCs. The receptors stem from a man between 35 and 55 years old in good health and CMV-seropositive. Each CDR3 is given with its conserved first and last residue. The D gene is left open where the match is weak. Expanded clones are given a class, and other clones once, few, many or no size at all.

v_call	clone_size	j_call	d_call	cdr3_nt	cdr3_aa
TRBV18	.	TRBJ1-4	TRBD1	TGTGCCAGCTCACCACGAGGGGACAGGGGTAAAGAAAAACTGTTTTTT	CASSPRGDRGKEKLFF
TRBV10-3	few	TRBJ2-5	.	TGTGCCATCAGTGACGGAGAGACCCAGTACTTC	CAISDGETQYF
TRBV10-3	.	TRBJ2-1	TRBD2	TGTGCCATCAGACCGGGACTAGCGGGAGGTATCCACAATGAGCAGTTCTTC	CAIRPGLAGGIHNEQFF
TRBV4-3	few	TRBJ1-4	.	TGCGCCAGCAGCCGTAACAGGGTAAGGGGTGAAAAACTGTTTTTT	CASSRNRVRGEKLFF
TRBV7-8	.	TRBJ2-5	.	TGTGCCAGCAGCTTAGCTCAACAGGCCGAGTACTTC	CASSLAQQAEYF
TRBV29-1	once	TRBJ2-7	.	TGCAGCGTTGTCGTGCGATACGAGCAGTACTTC	CSVVVRYEQYF
TRBV6-6	.	TRBJ1-1	TRBD1	TGTGCCAGCATTGACAGGGGGCAAGGCACTGAAGCTTTCTTT	CASIDRGQGTEAFF
TRBV4-3	.	TRBJ1-1	TRBD1	TGCGCCAGCAGCCATGACAGGGCCCTGAACACTGAAGCTTTCTTT	CASSHDRALNTEAFF
TRBV7-8	.	TRBJ2-7	.	TGTGCCAGCAGCTCTCGGCTAGCCTACGAGCAGTACTTC	CASSSRLAYEQYF
TRBV18	.	TRBJ2-7	.	TGTGCCAGCTCAGCCGGTACTTTCTACGAGCAGTACTTC	CASSAGTFYEQYF
TRBV6-5	.	TRBJ1-1	TRBD1	TGTGCCAGCAGTTACGCGGGACAGCGAAACACTGAAGCTTTCTTT	CASSYAGQRNTEAFF
TRBV18	.	TRBJ1-2	TRBD1	TGTGCCAGCCGGGACAGGGTATCGTCTATTACGGGCTACACCTTC	CASRDRVSSITGYTF
TRBV5-1	once	TRBJ1-3	.	TGCGCCAGCAGCTCCACTCCTGTTGGAAACACCATATATTTT	CASSSTPVGNTIYF
TRBV5-1	.	TRBJ2-5	TRBD1	TGCGCCAGCAGCTTCCGGACAGGGAAAGAAGAGACCCAGTACTTC	CASSFRTGKEETQYF
TRBV5-1	few	TRBJ2-2	TRBD2	TGCGCCAGCAAAATCCTAGCGGCGAACACCGGGGAGCTGTTTTTT	CASKILAANTGELFF
TRBV5-1	once	TRBJ2-2	TRBD2	TGCGCCAGCAGCTTGGCACTAGCGGCGAACACCGGGGAGCTGTTTTTT	CASSLALAANTGELFF
TRBV28	.	TRBJ2-4	TRBD1	TGTGCCAGCACCCTGGGACAGCTAAAAAACATTCAGTACTTC	CASTLGQLKNIQYF
TRBV19	.	TRBJ2-1	.	TGTGCCAGTAGTACTCGGTGGAATGAGCAGTTCTTC	CASSTRWNEQFF
TRBV4-1	.	TRBJ1-1	.	TGCGCCAGCAGCCACAGGGGTAAAAGGGAAGATACTGAAGCTTTCTTT	CASSHRGKREDTEAFF
TRBV28	.	TRBJ1-1	.	TGTGCCAGCAGTTTAATCCCGGTAGATCCCACTGAAGCTTTCTTT	CASSLIPVDPTEAFF
TRBV6-1	.	TRBJ2-1	TRBD2	TGTGCCAGCAGTGAACTAGCGGGAGGGCACAATGAGCAGTTCTTC	CASSELAGGHNEQFF
TRBV2	once	TRBJ2-7	TRBD1	TGTGCCAGCAGCCCAGGGTTGACAGGGCTGTACTTC	CASSPGLTGLYF
TRBV19	.	TRBJ2-2	TRBD2	TGTGCCAGTAGTATAAGGGCTAGCGGGAGTCCGGGGGAGCTGTTTTTT	CASSIRASGSPGELFF
TRBV28	.	TRBJ2-1	TRBD1	TGTGCCAGCAGTTTACGGGGACAGGGGTTGGATGAGCAGTTCTTC	CASSLRGQGLDEQFF
TRBV7-3	.	TRBJ2-1	.	TGTGCCAGCAGCATCACTAGAGCGGGCTCCTACAATGAGCAGTTCTTC	CASSITRAGSYNEQFF
TRBV5-5	.	TRBJ1-2	.	TGTGCCAGCAGCTTGTTACAGGCCTATGGCTACACCTTC	CASSLLQAYGYTF
TRBV7-9	.	TRBJ2-5	TRBD2	TGTGCCAGCAGCTCTCTTGGACTAGCGGTTAACCAAGAGACCCAGTACTTC	CASSSLGLAVNQETQYF
TRBV5-8	.	TRBJ2-1	.	TGTGCCAGCAGCTTGGGCGGGACTTATTATGAGCAGTTCTTC	CASSLGGTYYEQFF
TRBV28	.	TRBJ1-2	.	TGTGCCAGCAGTTTACCCCCCGGGGGATCTAACTATGGCTACACCTTC	CASSLPPGGSNYGYTF
TRBV9	many	TRBJ2-2	TRBD2	TGTGCCAGCAGCGTCACTAGCGGGACGAACACCGGGGAGCTGTTTTTT	CASSVTSGTNTGELFF
TRBV6-6	.	TRBJ2-7	TRBD1	TGTGCCACCGCACAGGGGGGCTCCTACGAGCAGTACTTC	CATAQGGSYEQYF
TRBV9	.	TRBJ2-1	TRBD1	TGTGCCAGCAGCGTTACCGGGACAGGGGGCAATGAGCAGTTCTTC	CASSVTGTGGNEQFF
TRBV9	.	TRBJ2-1	TRBD2	TGTGCCAGCAGCCCCAGAGGCGGGAGGGCTCGGGATGAGCAGTTCTTC	CASSPRGGRARDEQFF
TRBV18	once	TRBJ1-5	.	TGTGCCAGCTCTCCTGACTCATACAATCAGCCCCAGCATTTT	CASSPDSYNQPQHF
TRBV5-1	.	TRBJ2-5	TRBD1	TGCGCCAGCAGCTTGGATACCTCCCAGGGGGCCCAGTACTTC	CASSLDTSQGAQYF
TRBV5-1	.	TRBJ2-7	.	TGCGCCAGCAGCCCTGGACAGTCCTACGAGCAGTACTTC	CASSPGQSYEQYF
TRBV7-9	.	TRBJ2-7	.	TGTGCCAGCAGCTTACCGGGCTCCTACGAGCAGTACTTC	CASSLPGSYEQYF
TRBV7-3	.	TRBJ2-1	.	TGTGCCAGCAGCCCGGAGCGGAGCCGCAATGAGCAGTTCTTC	CASSPERSRNEQFF
TRBV11-2	.	TRBJ2-1	.	TGTGCCAGCAGCTTCGGGTCCCACGAGCAGTTCTTC	CASSFGSHEQFF
TRBV6-4	.	TRBJ1-1	.	TGTGCCAGCAGTGACACACTAAACACTGAAGCTTTCTTT	CASSDTLNTEAFF
TRBV7-3	.	TRBJ2-3	TRBD2	TGTGCCAGCAGCCGGAGCGGGAGAGGGGAAGATACGCAGTATTTT	CASSRSGRGEDTQYF
TRBV7-8	.	TRBJ2-2	.	TGTGCCAGCAGCCCTCCGACAGCTAACACCGGGGAGCTGTTTTTT	CASSPPTANTGELFF